These T cell receptor beta chains were read from a single sample in a study of Graves' ophthalmopathy and Graves' hyperthyroidism. TCRdb reprocessed the multiplex PCR reads with MiXCR, giving one entry per CDR3 protein. The sample has under 800,000 distinct CDR3 sequences; about a fifth are singletons. The sample was peripheral blood. The receptors here all came from a woman aged 18-29 years with stable Graves' hyperthyroidism. Some clones in this sample may be carry-over from other donors' samples. Both conserved end residues are part of each CDR3. The D gene is left open where the match is weak. Clone sizes are given selectively: once, few, many, or a class where the clone is expanded.

D,V,J,length,size,DNA,CDR3
TRBD2,TRBV9,TRBJ2-7,15,.,TGTGCCAGCAGCGTAGCAGCGGGGGGGCTGGGGGAGCAGTACTTC,CASSVAAGGLGEQYF
.,TRBV20-1,TRBJ1-5,15,.,TGCAGTGCTGGAAAGGGGACGTATGGCAATCAGCCCCAGCATTTT,CSAGKGTYGNQPQHF
TRBD1,TRBV9,TRBJ2-5,18,once,TGTGCCAGCAGCGTAGGCGGGACAGGGGGGGACTTCGAGGAGACCCAGTACTTC,CASSVGGTGGDFEETQYF
.,TRBV2,TRBJ1-1,13,.,TGTGCCAGCCAAACAAGGGGCTACACTGAAGCTTTCTTT,CASQTRGYTEAFF
TRBD1,TRBV30,TRBJ1-5,13,many,TGTGCCTGGAGCGGACAGGGATATCAGCCCCAGCATTTT,CAWSGQGYQPQHF
.,TRBV2,TRBJ1-5,12,many,TGTGCCAGCAGTGCGGAGAATCAGCCCCAGCATTTT,CASSAENQPQHF
.,TRBV15,TRBJ1-5,16,.,TGTGCCACCAGCAGAGAATTACAGGGCGGCAATCAGCCCCAGCATTTT,CATSRELQGGNQPQHF
TRBD1,TRBV12-3/TRBV12-4,TRBJ2-5,16,many,TGTGCCAGCAGTTCCCGACAGGGTCCGCATAAAGAGACCCAGTACTTC,CASSSRQGPHKETQYF
TRBD1,TRBV11-2,TRBJ2-7,16,few,TGTGCCAGCAGCTTTTCTCCGGGACAGGGGAGTTATGAGCAGTACTTC,CASSFSPGQGSYEQYF
TRBD2,TRBV15,TRBJ2-7,16,many,TGTGCCACCAGCAGGGATCTAGCGGGGGATTTCTACGAGCAGTACTTC,CATSRDLAGDFYEQYF
.,TRBV12-3/TRBV12-4,TRBJ1-1,15,many,TGTGCCAGCAGCGCCGACGGGACAAAGAACACTGAAGCTTTCTTT,CASSADGTKNTEAFF
.,TRBV9,TRBJ2-5,13,many,TGTGCCAGCAGCGAACACCAGATCGGGACCCAGTACTTC,CASSEHQIGTQYF
TRBD1,TRBV30,TRBJ2-7,15,many,TGTGCCTGGAGGGATACCGGGACAGGGGGCCACGAGCAGTACTTC,CAWRDTGTGGHEQYF
TRBD2,TRBV5-1,TRBJ2-5,15,few,TGCGCCAGCAGCTCGGCCGGGAGGGCTGAAGAGACCCAGTACTTC,CASSSAGRAEETQYF
TRBD1,TRBV10-3,TRBJ2-2,16,many,TGTGCCATCAGTGATCCCGGGACAGGGGCGGCCGGGGAGCTGTTTTTT,CAISDPGTGAAGELFF
TRBD1,TRBV12-3/TRBV12-4,TRBJ1-1,17,many,TGTGCCAGCAGTTTATCCCCCCGACAGGGAATGAACACTGAAGCTTTCTTT,CASSLSPRQGMNTEAFF
TRBD2,TRBV28,TRBJ2-5,17,.,TGTGCCAGCAGTTCGCGACATAGCGGGAGTCTCCAAGAGACCCAGTACTTC,CASSSRHSGSLQETQYF
.,TRBV10-3,TRBJ2-7,14,many,TGTGCCATCAGGTCCAGCACAGGGTCCTACGAGCAGTACTTC,CAIRSSTGSYEQYF
.,TRBV12-3/TRBV12-4,TRBJ2-7,13,.,TGTGCCAGCAGTCCAAGTAGGGGTACCGAGCAGTACTTC,CASSPSRGTEQYF
.,TRBV19,TRBJ1-6,18,many,TGTGCCAGTAGTACCTCAGCCGGCCGGAGCTCCTATAATTCACCCCTCCACTTT,CASSTSAGRSSYNSPLHF
.,TRBV20-1,TRBJ1-5,13,many,TGCAGTGCTGCACAGGGTGAACGTCAGCCCCAGCATTTT,CSAAQGERQPQHF
TRBD1,TRBV29-1,TRBJ1-2,15,many,TGCAGCGTTGAAGACATCCGGGACAGGGACTATGGCTACACCTTC,CSVEDIRDRDYGYTF
.,TRBV20-1,TRBJ2-7,11,.,TGCAGTGCTGAGGATCACTACGAGCAGTACTTC,CSAEDHYEQYF
.,TRBV6-1,TRBJ1-2,15,few,TGTGCCAGCAGTGAAGCAGCAGGTCCCAACTATGGCTACACCTTC,CASSEAAGPNYGYTF
TRBD2,TRBV27,TRBJ2-5,14,many,TGTGCCAGCAGCTTGCGGGGGAGCCAAGAGACCCAGTACTTC,CASSLRGSQETQYF
TRBD1,TRBV12-5,TRBJ1-2,15,.,TGTGCTAGCCGAGGAAGGGACAGGAGGGGCTATGGCTACACCTTC,CASRGRDRRGYGYTF
.,TRBV12-3/TRBV12-4,TRBJ2-7,12,many,TGTGCCAGCAGCCAAAGGCTTTCCGAGCAGTACTTC,CASSQRLSEQYF
.,TRBV27,TRBJ1-1,10,many,TGTGCCAGCAGTGGGCATAGAGCTTTCTTT,CASSGHRAFF
.,TRBV2,TRBJ1-6,14,few,TGTGCCAGCAAGAGCAGGGTCGTAAGTTCACCCCTCCACTTT,CASKSRVVSSPLHF
.,TRBV7-2,TRBJ2-7,13,many,TGTGCCAGCAGTTTAGGAGGACAAGACGAGCAGTACTTC,CASSLGGQDEQYF
TRBD1,TRBV20-1,TRBJ1-1,14,.,TGCAGTGCGACAGGGGGCGGTTTGGACACTGAAGCTTTCTTT,CSATGGGLDTEAFF
.,TRBV6-1,TRBJ1-5,15,.,TGTGCCAGCAGTGATTTGTATGGTCCGGGTCAGCCCCAGCATTTT,CASSDLYGPGQPQHF
.,TRBV6-1,TRBJ1-2,15,many,TGTGCCAGCAGTAAAGAGAGGAGGTCGGACTATGGCTACACCTTC,CASSKERRSDYGYTF
.,TRBV7-9,TRBJ2-5,13,many,TGTGCCAGCAGCTTAGAGGTCCTGGAGACCCAGTACTTC,CASSLEVLETQYF
.,TRBV10-2,TRBJ1-3,13,few,TGCGCCACCTCTGGCGGAGCTGGAAACACCATATATTTT,CATSGGAGNTIYF
.,TRBV29-1,TRBJ1-6,13,.,TGCAGCGCACGGGACGGAGATAATTCACCCCTCCACTTT,CSARDGDNSPLHF
TRBD1,TRBV18,TRBJ2-7,16,few,TGTGCCAGCTCACCTCCCTCTCGGGACAGGGGAAGCGAGCAGTACTTC,CASSPPSRDRGSEQYF
.,TRBV28,TRBJ2-5,12,.,TGTGCCAGCAGTGTAGTCTTCGAGACCCAGTACTTC,CASSVVFETQYF
TRBD1,TRBV30,TRBJ1-6,13,many,TGTGCCTCTGAAGGACAGGGGAATTCACCCCTCCACTTT,CASEGQGNSPLHF
.,TRBV11-3,TRBJ1-2,14,.,TGTGCCAGCAGCTTAGCAGGGAATCCCTATGGCTACACCTTC,CASSLAGNPYGYTF
TRBD2,TRBV2,TRBJ2-2,19,many,TGTGCCAGCAGTGAAGGCCTGAGGGCTAGCGGCCCGAACACCGGGGAGCTGTTTTTT,CASSEGLRASGPNTGELFF
.,TRBV7-8,TRBJ1-6,14,many,TGTGCCAGCAGCTTAGCTAATTCTAATTCACCCCTCCACTTT,CASSLANSNSPLHF
.,TRBV5-1,TRBJ2-6,16,.,TGCGCCAGCAGCTTTTTGTCAGGGGATGGGGCCAACGTCCTGACTTTC,CASSFLSGDGANVLTF
.,TRBV20-1,TRBJ1-1,11,many,TGCAGTGCTAGGTGGAACACTGAAGCTTTCTTT,CSARWNTEAFF